This TCR beta chain was sequenced in a study of cytomegalovirus exposure and HLA in healthy donors. Study in general: The same platform as the roughly 670 first-cohort repertoires was used for the 95 to 150 validation repertoires, a later analysis reported.

Broader study findings: Through in vitro validation, a few CMV-associated chains were shown to be specific for CMV antigens. A subsequent analysis found that TCR clusters from the first cohort also tended to co-occur in the approximately 110 validation repertoires, with 90% to 95% of cluster scores above 0. Investigators reported some 150 TCR beta chains as tied to cytomegalovirus.

As for this clone: Its target is unknown.

Clones were sequenced by immunoSEQ multiplex PCR, and TCRdb holds only the in-frame ones, with some missing. The sample has about 160,000 clones; 80% to 90% are singletons. Trimming shortened V by 4 bases and J by 2 bases, and 10 bases separated the two germline ends. Germline CDR1 and CDR2: SGHDT and YYEEEE. This CDR3 has 14 amino acids. The V call is TRBV5-6, the J call TRBJ1-5; maybe TRBD1 (6 bases). This clonotype originated in a woman in her 30s in good health and CMV-seronegative. Sequencing used PBMCs. The CDR3 region has the DNA TGTGCCAGCAGCGTACGGACAGGCAATCAGCCCCAGCATTTT. Translation gives CASSVRTGNQPQHF.